Below, 20 T cell receptor beta chains from the same sample are listed, as sequenced in a study of shared clonotypes between healthy human individuals. TCRdb's table, derived via immunoSEQ multiplex PCR, lists solely in-frame clones and lacks some. Seen here are roughly 1,800,000 clones, about 95% observed once, and the top ten hold 0.95% to 1.5%. In the naive CD8 group, cells lacked CD45RO and were positively selected for CCR7, so terminally differentiated effector memory CD45RA+ cells were left out. Input material: naive CD8+ T cells sorted from blood. These receptors were obtained from a man aged 18 to 30 in good health.

V and J are TRBV9 and TRBJ1-2; D is possibly TRBD1 (6 bases). The CDR3 runs to 13 residues. The germline V and J ends were trimmed by 0 bases and 6 bases, with 9 bases remaining between them. The germline V gene encodes CDR1 SGDLS and CDR2 YYNGEE. The CDR3: CASSVAGGHGYTF. CDR3 DNA sequence: TGTGCCAGCAGCGTAGCTGGGGGGCATGGCTACACCTTC.

This chain connects TRBV28 to TRBJ2-1; 7 bases fit TRBD2. V gave up 3 bases and J gave up 6 bases; unmatched junction bases: 5. This CDR3 has 14 amino acids. Germline lookup yields CDR1 MDHEN and CDR2 SYDVKM. DNA of the CDR3: TGTGCCAGCAGTTTGGCCGGGGGGAGCAATGAGCAGTTCTTC. Translated: CASSLAGGSNEQFF.

With regard to this clone: The same CDR3 is also encoded by other DNA sequences in this sample. The chain carries TRBV6-5 and TRBJ1-3; 7 nucleotides align to TRBD1. The CDR3 runs to 15 residues. The V gene's germline CDR1 is MNHEY and CDR2 SVGAGI. The V gene end was trimmed by 0 bases and the J gene end by 3 bases; junction bases not matched to a gene: 2. The CDR3 DNA reads TGTGCCAGCAGTTACTCGACAGGGTATGGAAACACCATATATTTT. Its protein is CASSYSTGYGNTIYF.

V is TRBV14 and J is TRBJ1-1; the D is unclear. The V and J ends lost 3 bases and 2 bases respectively, with 25 bases between them. There are 19 residues in the CDR3. Germline assignment: CDR1 SGHDN and CDR2 FVKESK. The CDR3 here is CASSQVLDPTPSVNTEAFF. The CDR3, as DNA: TGTGCCAGCAGCCAGGTTCTGGACCCCACACCATCAGTCAACACTGAAGCTTTCTTT.

This sequence joins TRBV29-1 and TRBJ2-7, with D unclear. The germline V gene encodes CDR1 SQVTM and CDR2 ANQGSEA. This CDR3 spans 11 amino acids. V dropped 6 bases and J dropped 6 bases, with 12 bases sitting between them. CDR3 in DNA: TGCAGCGTCGAGGTCCCCCCCGAGCAGTACTTC. As protein: CSVEVPPEQYF.

The rearrangement uses TRBV5-1 and TRBJ1-2, with a weak D call TRBD1 (5 bases). The CDR3 spans 18 residues. The V end lost 2 bases, the J end lost 2 bases, and 22 bases lay between the germline ends. Germline V gene sequence: CDR1 SGHRS, CDR2 YFSETQ. The CDR3 region is CASSFPYYFQGSNYGYTF. The DNA of the CDR3 is TGCGCCAGCAGCTTCCCTTACTACTTCCAGGGCTCAAACTATGGCTACACCTTC. Complete variable domain (other parts from reference TRBV5-1 and TRBJ1-2): KAGVTQTPRYLIKTRGQQVTLSCSPISGHRSVSWYQQTPGQGLQFLFEYFSETQRNKGNFPGRFSGRQFSNSRSEMNVSTLELGDSALYLCASSFPYYFQGSNYGYTFGSGTRLTVV.

Points on this clone: At the DNA level, this CDR3 is encoded by other sequences in the same sample as well. The CDR3 coding sequence is TGTGCCAGCAGCGTTCTGGGGAACACTGAAGCTTTCTTT. This gives the protein CASSVLGNTEAFF. This rearrangement joins TRBV9 to TRBJ1-1; D is ambiguous. In germline, CDR1 is SGDLS, CDR2 YYNGEE. This CDR3 comprises 13 residues. V was trimmed by 2 bases and J by 1 base, leaving 6 bases between them.

The chain links TRBV11-2 to TRBJ2-7, with 12 nucleotides matching TRBD2. The CDR3 loop spans 16 amino acids. Germline CDR1 SGHAT, CDR2 FQNNGV. The ends lost 5 bases at V and 4 bases at J; junction bases unmatched: 9. CDR3 loop: CASSPRLAGELYEQYF. The DNA of the CDR3 is TGTGCCAGCAGCCCCCGACTAGCGGGAGAATTGTACGAGCAGTACTTC.

With respect to this clone: This specimen includes other DNA sequences encoding the same CDR3. The V gene is TRBV9, the J gene TRBJ2-1; TRBD2 aligns across 8 bases. V dropped 0 bases and J dropped 3; count of bases not matched to a gene: 2. Germline V gene sequence: CDR1 SGDLS, CDR2 YYNGEE. The CDR3 runs to 15 residues. The CDR3 sequence is CASSVAGGGYNEQFF. For the CDR3, the DNA is TGTGCCAGCAGCGTAGCGGGGGGGGGCTACAATGAGCAGTTCTTC.

This chain connects TRBV27 to TRBJ2-7; 9 bases line up with TRBD2. Germline CDR1 is MNHEY and CDR2 is SMNVEV (reference sequence). J gave up 4 bases and V 5 bases, and 9 bases lay outside the gene matches. This CDR3 is built from 15 residues. The CDR3 is CASSPYASGVYEQYF. CDR3 nucleotide sequence: TGTGCCAGCAGTCCCTACGCTAGCGGGGTGTACGAGCAGTACTTC.

The rearrangement joins TRBV5-6 to TRBJ2-3; D gene unclear. Trimming pared 3 bases from V and 0 bases from J, leaving 14 bases between. Germline V lookup: CDR1 SGHDT, CDR2 YYEEEE. CDR3 length: 16 amino acids. CDR3 protein: CASSSLFDSSTDTQYF. CDR3 coding DNA: TGTGCCAGCAGCTCCCTATTCGATTCTAGCACAGATACGCAGTATTTT.

The V gene is TRBV7-9, the J gene TRBJ2-2; 10 bases match TRBD2. J gave up 0 bases and V 1 base, and 8 bases lay outside the gene matches. The CDR3 runs to 19 residues. Germline V gene sequence: CDR1 SEHNR, CDR2 FQNEAQ (reference sequence). This CDR3 reads CASSLDASGSRANTGELFF. CDR3 nucleotide sequence: TGTGCCAGCAGCTTAGATGCTAGCGGGAGCCGGGCGAACACCGGGGAGCTGTTTTTT.

A remark on this clone: The sample contains more than one DNA sequence encoding this CDR3. Written as DNA, the CDR3 is TGTGCCAGCAGCCCTGGGGGATACGAGCAGTACTTC. Encoded protein: CASSPGGYEQYF. V is TRBV5-6 and J is TRBJ2-7; D is perhaps TRBD1 or TRBD2 (5 bases each). The ends were cut back, 4 bases at V and 4 bases at J, with 9 bases in the middle. The CDR3 totals 12 residues. CDR1 is SGHDT, CDR2 YYEEEE, per germline.

This chain connects TRBV9 to TRBJ2-7, with 9 nucleotides matching TRBD2. The V segment lost 4 bases and the J segment 4 bases; nucleotides outside the gene matches: 21. The germline CDR1 and CDR2 sequences are SGDLS and YYNGEE. The CDR3 is 19 amino acids. CDR3 DNA sequence: TGTGCCAGCAGCCCCCTGTATAGCGGGAGAAAGGGAGGGCCGTACGAGCAGTACTTC. It is translated as CASSPLYSGRKGGPYEQYF.

In nucleotides, the CDR3 is TGCGCCAGCAGCCCTCGTTTCTCTGGAAACACCATATATTTT. Translating it yields CASSPRFSGNTIYF. V usage is TRBV4-1 and J usage is TRBJ1-3; D remains unclear. Trimming took 4 bases from V and 0 from J, leaving 7 bases between them. From germline, CDR1 is MGHRA and CDR2 YSYEKL. The CDR3 totals 14 residues.

The CDR3 region is CASSLYGTGEEEKLFF. The CDR3, as DNA: TGTGCCAGCAGCCTATATGGGACAGGGGAGGAAGAAAAACTGTTTTTT. The chain carries TRBV7-8 and TRBJ1-4; 10 bases line up with TRBD1. The CDR3 is 16 amino acids. Trimming took 5 bases from V and 8 from J; bases not matched to a gene: 11. In germline, CDR1 is SGHVS, CDR2 FQNEAQ.

The chain couples TRBV28 to TRBJ2-1; maybe TRBD1 (5 bases). V dropped 5 bases and J dropped 4 bases, with 9 bases sitting between them. CDR1 and CDR2 from the germline V gene are MDHEN and SYDVKM. CDR3 size: 13 residues. For the CDR3, the DNA is TGTGCCAGCAGTCGACAGCTTTACAATGAGCAGTTCTTC. Translated: CASSRQLYNEQFF.

The chain is built from TRBV5-6 and TRBJ2-6; D is uncertain. Germline CDR1 SGHDT, CDR2 YYEEEE. This CDR3 region has 14 residues. Trimming took off 1 base at V and 9 bases at J, with 11 bases between the two ends. CDR3 nucleotide sequence: TGTGCCAGCAGCTTGATTGCAGGAGTCAACGTCCTGACTTTC. It yields the protein CASSLIAGVNVLTF.

This chain uses TRBV4-3 with TRBJ2-7; 8 nucleotides match TRBD2. Per germline, CDR1 LGHNA and CDR2 YSLEER. The CDR3 covers 15 residues. Trimming took 1 base from V and 6 from J; bases not matched to a gene: 8. The CDR3 region has the DNA TGCGCCAGCAGCCAAGGGCTCGGGAGGGGTTCCGAGCAGTACTTC. This codes for CASSQGLGRGSEQYF.

This clone was detected once. This chain joins TRBV10-3 and TRBJ1-4, with a weak D call TRBD1 (6 bases). CDR3 length: 15 residues. CDR1 ENHRY and CDR2 SYGVKD come from the germline V gene. V was trimmed by 2 bases and J by 4 bases, leaving 11 bases between them. The CDR3 loop reads CAISEEDSLNEKLFF. CDR3 DNA: TGTGCCATCAGTGAGGAGGACAGCCTTAATGAAAAACTGTTTTTT.